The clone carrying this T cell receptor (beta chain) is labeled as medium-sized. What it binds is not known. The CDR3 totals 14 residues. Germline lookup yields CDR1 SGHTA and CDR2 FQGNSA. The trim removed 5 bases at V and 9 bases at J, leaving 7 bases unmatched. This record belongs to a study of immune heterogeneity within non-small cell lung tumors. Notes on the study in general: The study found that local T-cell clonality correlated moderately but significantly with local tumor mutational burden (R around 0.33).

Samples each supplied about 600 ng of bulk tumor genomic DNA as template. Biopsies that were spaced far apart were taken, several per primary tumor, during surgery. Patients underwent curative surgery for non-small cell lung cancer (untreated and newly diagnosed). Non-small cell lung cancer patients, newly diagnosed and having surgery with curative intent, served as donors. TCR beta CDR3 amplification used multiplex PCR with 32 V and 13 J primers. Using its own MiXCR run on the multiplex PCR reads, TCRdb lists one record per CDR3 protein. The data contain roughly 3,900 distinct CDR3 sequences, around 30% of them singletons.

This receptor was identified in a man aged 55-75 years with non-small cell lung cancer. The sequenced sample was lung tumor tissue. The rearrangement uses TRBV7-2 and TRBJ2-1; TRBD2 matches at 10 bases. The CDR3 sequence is CASSAAAGGGEQFF. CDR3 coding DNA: TGTGCCAGCAGCGCCGCAGCGGGAGGGGGTGAGCAGTTCTTC.